This T cell receptor beta chain was identified in a study of blood T cell repertoires in COVID-19. As for the study in general: Italy, Spain and the United States were the sources of the convalescent and acute COVID-19 samples.

V was clipped by 5 bases and J by 0 bases; unmatched bases: 18. Per germline, CDR1 MNHEY and CDR2 SVGEGT. This CDR3 is built from 19 residues. As handled by the study authors: Researchers report that nucleated cell counts were estimated from reference gene primer amplification. Clones were read by immunoSEQ multiplex PCR, and TCRdb kept only the in-frame ones, dropping some. The V and J calls and clone size come from that table; D and trimming were worked out from the DNA. The sample lists some 200,000 clones; 84% were seen once. Sequencing input: peripheral blood. The V gene is TRBV6-2 or TRBV6-3, the J gene TRBJ2-7, with TRBD2 identical over 8 bases. The TCR was taken from a woman in her 50s with active or convalescent COVID-19. CDR3 in amino acids: CASSHSGAFPFLSSYEQYV. The CDR3 region has the DNA TGTGCCAGCAGTCATAGCGGGGCTTTCCCTTTTTTGTCCTCCTACGAGCAGTACGTC.